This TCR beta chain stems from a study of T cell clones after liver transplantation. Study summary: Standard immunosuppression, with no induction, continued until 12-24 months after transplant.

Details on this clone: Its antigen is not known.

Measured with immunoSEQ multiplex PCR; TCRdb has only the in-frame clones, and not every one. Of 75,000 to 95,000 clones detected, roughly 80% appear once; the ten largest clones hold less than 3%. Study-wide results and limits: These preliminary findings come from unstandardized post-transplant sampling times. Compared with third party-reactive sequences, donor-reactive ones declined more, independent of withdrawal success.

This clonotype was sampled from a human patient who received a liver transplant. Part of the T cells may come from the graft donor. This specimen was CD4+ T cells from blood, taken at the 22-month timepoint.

The CDR3 sequence: CASSTLTGEDGYTF. The DNA of the CDR3 is TGTGCCAGCAGCACCTTGACAGGGGAGGATGGCTACACCTTC. The rearrangement links TRBV7-2 to TRBJ1-2; TRBD1 agrees at 8 bases. Germline CDR1 is SGHTA and CDR2 is FQGNSA. V trimming: 5 bases; J trimming: 6 bases; junction bases outside the gene matches: 8. There are 14 residues in the CDR3.